Listed below are T cell receptor beta chains from one sample, sequenced in a study of cytomegalovirus exposure and HLA in healthy donors. The table came from immunoSEQ multiplex PCR; TCRdb's copy has only in-frame clones and leaves some out. The sample yields around 34,000 clones, of which the top ten take up 1.5% to 2%. The sample comprised PBMCs. These receptor sequences come from a woman in her 40s in good health and CMV-seropositive. The CDR3 runs from the conserved cysteine through the conserved F or W. D genes are given only for firm matches. Only some rows state a clone size, as once, few, many or a class for expanded clones.

J gene,D gene,V gene,clone size,CDR3 protein,CDR3 DNA
TRBJ2-5,TRBD1,TRBV7-6,-,CASSFGQGETQYF,TGTGCCAGCAGCTTTGGACAGGGGGAGACCCAGTACTTC
TRBJ1-1,TRBD1,TRBV6-5,-,CASSYLGQGDTEAFF,TGTGCCAGCAGTTACTTAGGACAGGGGGACACTGAAGCTTTCTTT
TRBJ1-4,TRBD1,TRBV28,medium-sized,CASSETGGDEKLFF,TGTGCCAGCAGCGAAACAGGGGGGGATGAAAAACTGTTTTTT
TRBJ2-1,-,TRBV30,-,CALRQGSVGQFF,TGTGCCCTAAGGCAGGGAAGCGTAGGGCAGTTCTTC
TRBJ2-7,TRBD1,TRBV2,-,CASSDQQGAFYEQYF,TGTGCCAGCAGTGACCAGCAGGGGGCCTTTTACGAGCAGTACTTC
TRBJ2-3,TRBD2,TRBV5-1,-,CASSFGLAGATDTQYF,TGCGCCAGCAGCTTTGGACTAGCGGGAGCCACAGATACGCAGTATTTT
TRBJ2-7,-,TRBV5-8,-,CASSRSVVYEQYF,TGTGCCAGCAGCCGAAGCGTAGTCTACGAGCAGTACTTC
TRBJ2-7,TRBD1,TRBV5-4,-,CASSHRRGTGSYEQYF,TGTGCCAGCAGCCATAGACGCGGGACAGGGTCCTACGAGCAGTACTTC
TRBJ2-1,TRBD1,TRBV9,-,CASNRQGAWNEQFF,TGTGCCAGCAACAGACAGGGGGCTTGGAATGAGCAGTTCTTC
TRBJ1-1,-,TRBV9,-,CASSVNGQPNTEAFF,TGTGCCAGCAGCGTTAACGGACAGCCGAACACTGAAGCTTTCTTT
TRBJ2-5,TRBD1,TRBV29-1,large,CSVEASRGRAETQYF,TGCAGCGTTGAGGCCAGCAGGGGGCGCGCGGAGACCCAGTACTTC
TRBJ1-6,-,TRBV5-1,-,CASSEGGGNSPLHF,TGCGCCAGCAGTGAGGGAGGGGGTAATTCACCCCTCCACTTT